This paragraph reports one T cell receptor (beta chain). The sample is drawn from a study of blood T cell repertoires in COVID-19. Generated by immunoSEQ multiplex PCR, the TCRdb table keeps only in-frame clones and is missing some. The sample yields about 130,000 clones, 60% to 80% seen once. J was trimmed by 5 bases and V by 0 bases; bases with no gene match: 8. In germline, CDR1 is SGHTA, CDR2 FQGNSA. CDR3 length equals 16 residues. The sequence was obtained from a woman between 70 and 85 years old with acute or convalescent COVID-19. The sequenced sample was peripheral blood. The rearrangement links TRBV7-2 to TRBJ1-2, with 8 bases aligning to TRBD1. The CDR3 is CASSLAPGGELYGYTF. The CDR3 DNA sequence: TGTGCCAGCAGCTTAGCCCCAGGGGGCGAGTTGTATGGCTACACCTTC.